This T cell receptor (beta chain) comes out of a study of blood T cell repertoires in COVID-19. About the study: In each case, the material was cDNA or gDNA derived from T cells, B-cell-depleted T cells, or PBMCs.

Original data processing: It was from reference gene primer amplification that nucleated cell counts were estimated. Sequenced by immunoSEQ multiplex PCR; TCRdb stores in-frame clones only, minus some. That table furnishes V, J and clone size, whereas the DNA furnished D and trimming. The table has roughly 200,000 clones, approximately 80% seen once. This TCR was sampled from a man aged 50-59 years who had recovered from COVID-19. Sample: peripheral blood.

CDR3 nucleotide sequence: TGTGCCAGCAGTTTAGCAGGGATCTATGGCTACACCTTC. It is translated as CASSLAGIYGYTF. V usage is TRBV27 and J usage is TRBJ1-2; D perhaps matches TRBD1 (5 bases). CDR3 length: 13 amino acids. V lost 2 bases and J 4 bases, leaving 8 bases between the germline ends. Germline V lookup: CDR1 MNHEY, CDR2 SMNVEV (reference sequence).